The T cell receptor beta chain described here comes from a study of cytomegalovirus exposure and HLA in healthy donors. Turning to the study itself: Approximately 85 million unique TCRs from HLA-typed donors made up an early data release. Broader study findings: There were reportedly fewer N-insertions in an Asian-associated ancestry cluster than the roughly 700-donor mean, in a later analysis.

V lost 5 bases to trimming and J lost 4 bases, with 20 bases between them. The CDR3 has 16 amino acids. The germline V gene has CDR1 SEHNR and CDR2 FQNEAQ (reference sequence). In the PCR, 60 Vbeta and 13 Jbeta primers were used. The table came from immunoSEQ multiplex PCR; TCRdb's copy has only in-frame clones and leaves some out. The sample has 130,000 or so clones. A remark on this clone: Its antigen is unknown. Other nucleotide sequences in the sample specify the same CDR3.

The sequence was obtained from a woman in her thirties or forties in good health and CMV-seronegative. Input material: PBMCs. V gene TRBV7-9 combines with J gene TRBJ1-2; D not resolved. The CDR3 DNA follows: TGTGCCAGCAGCAGCTCTCCACCAATTACCCCCTATGGCTACACCTTC. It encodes CASSSSPPITPYGYTF.